These 8 T cell receptor beta chains came from one sample sequenced in a study of cytomegalovirus exposure and HLA in healthy donors. Vbeta (60) and Jbeta (13) primers were used in the PCR. TCRdb keeps only in-frame clones here, not all; method: immunoSEQ multiplex PCR. The sample has under 250,000 clones, roughly 83% seen once. Material for sequencing was PBMCs. Every receptor here comes from a boy aged 2 to 10 in good health and CMV-seronegative.

J is TRBJ1-1 and V is TRBV29-1, with a possible D match to TRBD1 (5 bases). This CDR3 is built from 12 residues. Germline assignment: CDR1 SQVTM and CDR2 ANQGSEA. Trimming took 7 bases from V and 1 from J, leaving 10 bases between them. In DNA, the CDR3 is TGCAGCGCCCTAGGGGAGAACACTGAAGCTTTCTTT. The encoded protein is CSALGENTEAFF.

The genes are TRBV18 and TRBJ1-5; 7 positions match TRBD1. The CDR3 contains 15 residues. The V segment lost 4 bases and the J segment 4 bases; nucleotides outside the gene matches: 7. Germline CDR1 reads KGHSH; CDR2 reads LQKENI. The CDR3 here is CASSRGTGVNQPQHF. The CDR3, as DNA: TGTGCCAGCTCACGGGGAACAGGGGTTAATCAGCCCCAGCATTTT.

This clone was seen a handful of times. The V call is TRBV4-1, the J call TRBJ2-5; D gene uncertain. CDR1 and CDR2 (germline): MGHRA, YSYEKL. V lost 0 bases and J 3 bases, leaving 5 bases between the germline ends. The CDR3 runs to 13 residues. CDR3 in amino acids: CASSQDREETQYF. CDR3 in DNA: TGCGCCAGCAGCCAAGATAGAGAAGAGACCCAGTACTTC.

DNA of the CDR3: TGTGCCAGTAGTATCGGGGAGCTGGGCGAGCAGTACTTC. Amino acids: CASSIGELGEQYF. The chain combines TRBV19 with TRBJ2-7; D might be TRBD2 (5 bases). CDR1 LNHDA and CDR2 SQIVND come from the germline V gene (reference sequence). V dropped 3 bases and J dropped 6 bases, with 12 bases sitting between them. The CDR3 has 13 residues.

The V gene is TRBV9, the J gene TRBJ2-5; a possible D gene is TRBD2 (6 bases). Germline V gives CDR1 SGDLS, CDR2 YYNGEE. Deletions cut 2 bases from V and 3 bases from J, with 11 bases between. The CDR3 is 14 amino acids. In DNA form, the CDR3 reads TGTGCCAGCAGCGTGGGAGGAGGGGAAGAGACCCAGTACTTC. Residues: CASSVGGGEETQYF.

V and J are TRBV25-1 and TRBJ1-2, with 12 bases matching TRBD1. Germline trimming cut 3 bases from V and 7 bases from J; bases unmatched to any gene: 6. Germline loops: CDR1 MGHDK, CDR2 SYGVNS. This CDR3 is 15 amino acids long. The chain's CDR3 is CASSDPGQGALGYTF. CDR3 DNA sequence: TGTGCCAGCAGTGATCCGGGACAGGGGGCGCTTGGCTACACCTTC.

The rearrangement uses TRBV5-4 and TRBJ2-1; 8 positions match TRBD2. CDR1 and CDR2 (germline): SGHNT, YYREEE (reference sequence). V shed 4 bases and J 9 bases; nucleotides not matched to a gene: 12. The CDR3 sequence is 15 residues long. This chain's CDR3 is CASSREGGGLGEQFF. Here the CDR3 DNA reads TGTGCCAGCAGCCGGGAGGGGGGGGGCCTTGGTGAGCAGTTCTTC.

This clone has a handful of counts. The chain joins TRBV6-5 to TRBJ2-7, with no clear D. CDR3 length: 13 residues. Germline assignment: CDR1 MNHEY and CDR2 SVGAGI. Trimming cost V 5 bases and J 9 bases, with 17 bases left between them. The chain's CDR3 is CASSPVRPRRQYF. CDR3 DNA sequence: TGTGCCAGCAGTCCCGTCAGGCCCAGACGGCAGTACTTC.